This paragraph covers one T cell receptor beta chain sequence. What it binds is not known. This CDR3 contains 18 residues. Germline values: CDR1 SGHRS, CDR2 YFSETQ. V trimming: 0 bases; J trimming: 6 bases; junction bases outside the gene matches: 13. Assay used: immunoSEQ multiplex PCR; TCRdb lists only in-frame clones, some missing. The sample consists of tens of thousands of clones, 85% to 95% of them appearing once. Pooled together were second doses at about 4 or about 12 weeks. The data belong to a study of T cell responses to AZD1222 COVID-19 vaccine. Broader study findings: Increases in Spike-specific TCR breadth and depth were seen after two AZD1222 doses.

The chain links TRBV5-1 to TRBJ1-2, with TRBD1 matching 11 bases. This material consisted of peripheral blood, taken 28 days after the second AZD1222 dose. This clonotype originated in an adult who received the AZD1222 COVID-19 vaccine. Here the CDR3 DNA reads TGCGCCAGCAGCTTGGGGCCGAGGACAGGGGGCTTCAAGGATGGCTACACCTTC. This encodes CASSLGPRTGGFKDGYTF.